One and the same sample provided the 20 T cell receptor beta chains below, sequenced in a study of vaccination effects on CD4 cells after COVID-19. Viral peptide pool expansion of antigen-specific CD4+ T cells preceded sequencing in the ViraFEST assay. Isolation of CD4+ T cells took place after 10 to 11 days of culture. Prior SARS-CoV-2 infection was absent in the vaccine recipients, as shown by negative nucleocapsid antibodies. Sequencing was performed with immunoSEQ multiplex PCR; in TCRdb, only in-frame clones are kept and a portion is missing. The sample contains tens of thousands of clones, around 75% of which appear only once. What these receptors recognize is not known. The sequenced sample was CD4+ T cells from PBMCs cultured with HCoV-OC43 spike peptides, obtained before COVID-19 vaccination. Documented subset: HCoV-OC43 spike overlapping peptide pool stimulation. The receptors come from a human donor who received a COVID-19 vaccine.

The V and J genes are TRBV20-1 and TRBJ2-4; D is unresolved. The CDR3 totals 17 residues. Trimming removed 3 bases from V and 0 bases from J, with 18 bases in between. In germline, CDR1 is DFQATT, CDR2 SNEGSKA (reference sequence). CDR3 in amino acids: CSASLQPSPLAKNIQYF. In DNA, the CDR3 is TGCAGTGCTAGTCTACAACCATCGCCTCTAGCCAAAAACATTCAGTACTTC.

The chain combines TRBV5-1 with TRBJ1-4; D is perhaps TRBD1 (5 bases). Germline CDR1 reads SGHRS; CDR2 reads YFSETQ. CDR3 length equals 14 residues. Trimming stripped 4 bases from V and 4 bases from J, with 11 bases between. CDR3 amino acids: CASSIRGDNEKLFF. Here the CDR3 DNA reads TGCGCCAGCAGCATCAGAGGGGATAATGAAAAACTGTTTTTT.

CDR3 in amino acids: CAWSPGVLGEQYV. In DNA form, the CDR3 reads TGTGCCTGGAGCCCAGGGGTCCTCGGCGAGCAGTACGTC. The chain employs TRBV30 and TRBJ2-7, with TRBD1 as a possible D gene (6 bases). V dropped 3 bases and J dropped 6 bases, with 15 bases sitting between them. CDR1 and CDR2 (germline): GTSNPN, SVGIG (reference sequence). The CDR3 extends over 13 amino acids.

This clone has more than one count but fewer than ten. V gene TRBV10-3 combines with J gene TRBJ2-7; TRBD2 is a possible D gene (5 bases). The CDR3 is made up of 12 amino acids. Germline CDR1 is ENHRY and CDR2 is SYGVKD. The V end was cut by 3 bases, the J end by 7 bases, with 10 bases between. In DNA, the CDR3 is TGTGCCATCAGTGACCGGGGAGAGGAGCAGTACGTC. Encoded protein: CAISDRGEEQYV.

The chain links TRBV6-5 to TRBJ1-2; D is perhaps TRBD1 (5 bases). The CDR3 is 14 residues long. In germline, CDR1 is MNHEY, CDR2 SVGAGI. The ends were cut back, 6 bases at V and 8 bases at J, with 19 bases in the middle. The CDR3 DNA sequence: TGTGCCAGCAGCCTTTTAGGGACCTTCGGCGGCTACACCTTC. The encoded protein is CASSLLGTFGGYTF.

The chain couples TRBV7-2 to TRBJ1-1; perhaps TRBD1 as D (5 bases). Looked up from germline, CDR1 is SGHTA and CDR2 is FQGNSA. The CDR3 sequence is 13 residues long. The V end was cut by 5 bases, the J end by 4 bases, with 11 bases between. This CDR3 is CASSVRRGTEAFF. The DNA for the CDR3 is TGTGCCAGCAGCGTGAGGAGGGGCACTGAAGCTTTCTTT.

J is TRBJ2-2 and V is TRBV2; D might be TRBD2 (6 bases). CDR3 size: 15 residues. The V gene lost 6 bases and the J gene lost 6 bases, with 17 bases spanning the gap. Germline V gene lookup returns CDR1 SNHLY and CDR2 FYNNEI. As DNA, the CDR3 is TGTGCCAGCAGGGAGGGAACTAGCCGGTCCGGGGAGCTGTTTTTT. This sequence encodes CASREGTSRSGELFF.

The gene calls are TRBV7-2 and TRBJ2-5; 7 bases map to TRBD1. The CDR3 runs 13 residues. Germline V gene data show CDR1 as SGHTA and CDR2 as FQGNSA. The V gene end was trimmed by 5 bases and the J gene end by 5 bases; junction bases not matched to a gene: 5. The CDR3 bases are TGTGCCAGCAGCGCTGACAGGGTGGAGACCCAGTACTTC. Its translation: CASSADRVETQYF.

The gene calls are TRBV19 and TRBJ1-2, with a tentative D call TRBD1 (5 bases). CDR1 is LNHDA and CDR2 is SQIVND in the germline V gene (reference sequence). The CDR3 has 14 amino acids. Trimming stripped 1 base from V and 4 bases from J, with 10 bases between. This chain's CDR3 is CASSIGPGTYGYTF. The DNA of the CDR3 is TGTGCCAGTAGTATAGGGCCAGGGACCTATGGCTACACCTTC.

This chain joins TRBV5-1 and TRBJ2-5; possible D gene TRBD1, 5 bases. The germline V gene encodes CDR1 SGHRS and CDR2 YFSETQ. Trimming took 1 base from V and 0 from J, leaving 7 bases between them. This CDR3 is 14 amino acids long. CDR3 nucleotides: TGCGCCAGCAGCTTGCAGGGATACCAAGAGACCCAGTACTTC. It specifies CASSLQGYQETQYF.

J is TRBJ2-1 and V is TRBV7-2, with a tentative D call TRBD1 (6 bases). The CDR3 loop spans 16 amino acids. V dropped 5 bases and J dropped 6 bases, with 20 bases sitting between them. Germline assignment: CDR1 SGHTA and CDR2 FQGNSA. The CDR3 DNA reads TGTGCCAGCAGCGTACGACAGGACCCCTCTCGCAATGAGCAGTTCTTC. Translated, it gives CASSVRQDPSRNEQFF.

V and J are TRBV29-1 and TRBJ2-1; D remains unclear. The V gene's germline CDR1 is SQVTM and CDR2 ANQGSEA. The CDR3 length is 11 residues. Trimming cost V 1 base and J 4 bases, with 2 bases left between them. The CDR3 reads CSVEGYNEQFF. The CDR3 DNA sequence: TGCAGCGTTGAAGGTTACAATGAGCAGTTCTTC.

This chain connects TRBV5-1 to TRBJ2-5; TRBD1 matches 11 bases. This CDR3 is 16 amino acids long. Germline V gives CDR1 SGHRS, CDR2 YFSETQ. V trimming: 7 bases; J trimming: 1 base; junction bases outside the gene matches: 9. The CDR3 region has the DNA TGCGCCAGCCGACTCGGGACAGGGGGACTCCAAGAGACCCAGTACTTC. This translates into CASRLGTGGLQETQYF.

The chain links TRBV11-3 to TRBJ2-5; 11 nucleotides line up with TRBD2. Per germline, CDR1 SGHNT and CDR2 YENEEA. The length of the CDR3 is 15 residues. The trim removed 3 bases at V and 1 base at J, leaving 1 base unmatched. The DNA of the CDR3 is TGTGCCAGCAGCTTGGGACTAGCGGCCCAAGAGACCCAGTACTTC. Translation gives CASSLGLAAQETQYF. Together with reference TRBV11-3 and TRBJ2-5, the CDR3 gives the full variable domain: EAGVVQSPRYKIIEKKQPVAFWCNPISGHNTLYWYLQNLGQGPELLIRYENEEAVDDSQLPKDRFSAERLKGVDSTLKIQPAELGDSAVYLCASSLGLAAQETQYFGPGTRLLVL.

This chain uses TRBV13 with TRBJ1-6, with TRBD1 as a possible D gene (5 bases). CDR3 length equals 14 residues. V lost 4 bases and J lost 8, with 12 bases in between. CDR1 is PRHDT and CDR2 is FYEKMQ in the germline V gene (reference sequence). In DNA, the CDR3 is TGTGCCAGCAGCTCGGGACTTCTTGATTCACCCCTCCACTTT. Its translation is CASSSGLLDSPLHF.

This chain uses TRBV29-1 with TRBJ2-3; 13 positions match TRBD2. Germline trimming cut 2 bases from V and 3 bases from J; bases unmatched to any gene: 2. Per the germline V gene, CDR1 is SQVTM and CDR2 is ANQGSEA. This CDR3 is 15 amino acids long. In DNA, the CDR3 is TGCAGCGTTGAAAGACTAGCGGGGGGTACAGATACGCAGTATTTT. Its translation is CSVERLAGGTDTQYF.

This clone was seen only a few times. V usage is TRBV6-2 or TRBV6-3 and J usage is TRBJ1-3, with D unresolved. V lost 2 bases and J lost 3, with 5 bases in between. Germline lookup yields CDR1 MNHEY and CDR2 SVGEGT. CDR3 size: 13 residues. The CDR3 loop is CASSYRVGNTIYF. The CDR3 DNA is TGTGCCAGCAGTTACAGGGTTGGAAACACCATATATTTT.

The V and J genes are TRBV9 and TRBJ2-3; D uncertain. The CDR3 covers 14 residues. CDR1 and CDR2 (germline): SGDLS, YYNGEE. Deletions cut 1 base from V and 2 bases from J, with 8 bases between. CDR3 DNA: TGTGCCAGCAGCGTATTATCTATCACAGATACGCAGTATTTT. Amino acids: CASSVLSITDTQYF.

V usage is TRBV6-6 and J usage is TRBJ1-2; 12 bases are shared with TRBD1. Germline V gene sequence: CDR1 MNHNY, CDR2 SVGAGI (reference sequence). Losses at the gene ends were 5 bases for V and 8 bases for J; bases not matched to a gene: 9. The CDR3 has 15 residues. DNA for the CDR3: TGTGCCAGCAGTACCGGGACAGGGGGCGGAAGGGGCTACACCTTC. Protein: CASSTGTGGGRGYTF.

The chain joins TRBV6-1 to TRBJ2-2; TRBD1 matches 7 bases. Germline lookup yields CDR1 MNHNS and CDR2 SASEGT. Trimming cost V 0 bases and J 8 bases; bases outside gene matches: 9. This CDR3 is 16 amino acids long. Here the CDR3 DNA reads TGTGCCAGCAGTGAAGCGATCCACAGGGGTGGTGGGGAGCTGTTTTTT. Its protein product is CASSEAIHRGGGELFF.